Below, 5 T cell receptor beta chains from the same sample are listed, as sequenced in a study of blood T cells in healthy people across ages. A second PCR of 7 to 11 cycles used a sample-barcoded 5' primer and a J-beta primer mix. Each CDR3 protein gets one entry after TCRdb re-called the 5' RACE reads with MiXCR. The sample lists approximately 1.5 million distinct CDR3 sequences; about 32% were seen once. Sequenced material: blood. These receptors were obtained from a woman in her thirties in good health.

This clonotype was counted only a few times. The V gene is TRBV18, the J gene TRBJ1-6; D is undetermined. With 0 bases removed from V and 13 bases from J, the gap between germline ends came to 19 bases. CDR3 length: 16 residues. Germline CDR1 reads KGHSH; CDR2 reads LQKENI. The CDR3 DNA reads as TGTGCCAGCTCACCACCGAGTACCCGGGCCAGGTCGCCCCTCCACTTT. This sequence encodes CASSPPSTRARSPLHF. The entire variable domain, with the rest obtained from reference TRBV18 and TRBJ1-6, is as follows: NAGVMQNPRHLVRRRGQEARLRCSPMKGHSHVYWYRQLPEEGLKFMVYLQKENIIDESGMPKERFSAEFPKEGPSILRIQQVVRGDSAAYFCASSPPSTRARSPLHFGNGTRLTVT.

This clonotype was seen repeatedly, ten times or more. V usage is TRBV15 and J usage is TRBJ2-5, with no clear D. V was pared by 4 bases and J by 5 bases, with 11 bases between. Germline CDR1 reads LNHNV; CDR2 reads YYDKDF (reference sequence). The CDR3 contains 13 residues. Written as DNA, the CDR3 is TGTGCCACCAGCACTAACAAGTGGGAGACCCAGTACTTC. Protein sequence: CATSTNKWETQYF.

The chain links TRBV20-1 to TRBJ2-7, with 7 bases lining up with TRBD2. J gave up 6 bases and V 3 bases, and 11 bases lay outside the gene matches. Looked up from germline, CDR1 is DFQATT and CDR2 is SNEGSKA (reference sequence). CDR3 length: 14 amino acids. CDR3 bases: TGCAGTGCTAGGGACGAGGGAGGGCCTGGCGAGCAGTACTTC. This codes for CSARDEGGPGEQYF.

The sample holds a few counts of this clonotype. CDR3 amino acids: CASSRNPTSGSWDTQYF. The CDR3 nucleotides read TGTGCCAGTAGTAGAAACCCTACTAGCGGGAGTTGGGATACGCAGTATTTT. V gene TRBV19 combines with J gene TRBJ2-3; 11 bases are shared with TRBD2. This CDR3 comprises 17 residues. From germline, CDR1 is LNHDA and CDR2 SQIVND (reference sequence). The ends lost 4 bases at V and 6 bases at J; junction bases unmatched: 12.

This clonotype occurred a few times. The CDR3 sequence: CASSLEWGALGYTF. CDR3 nucleotides: TGTGCCAGCAGCTTAGAATGGGGAGCACTCGGCTACACCTTC. The chain is built from TRBV7-2 and TRBJ1-2; D is unresolved. The V gene lost 1 base and the J gene lost 8 bases, with 14 bases spanning the gap. The germline V gene has CDR1 SGHTA and CDR2 FQGNSA. The CDR3 has 14 amino acids.